The 6 T cell receptor beta chains in this list originate from one sample, sequenced in a study of cytomegalovirus exposure and HLA in healthy donors (dated by TCRdb to the late 2010s). The library was produced with the immunoSEQ multiplex PCR assay. For the multiplex PCR, a mixture combining 60 forward primers for TCR Vbeta segments and 13 reverse primers for TCR Jbeta segments was used. TCRdb mirrors the immuneACCESS table, restricted to in-frame sequences. Some clones are absent from its copies; in checked studies, under half trace to an unresolved V gene, and the reason for the others is unknown. The sample records under 250,000 clones, approximately 84% of which are singletons. The ten biggest clones cover 0.2% to 0.3% of the sample. Material for sequencing was PBMCs. The receptors here all came from a girl aged 2 to 9 in good health and CMV-seronegative.

The CDR3 loop is CASSGRDKRADTGELFF. The CDR3 region has the DNA TGCGCCAGCAGCGGCCGGGACAAAAGGGCGGACACCGGGGAGCTGTTTTTT. The J gene is TRBJ2-2, the V gene TRBV5-1, with a possible D match to TRBD1 (6 bases). Per the germline V gene, CDR1 is SGHRS and CDR2 is YFSETQ. CDR3 size: 17 residues. Trimming took off 4 bases at V and 3 bases at J, with 19 bases between the two ends.

The chain carries TRBV27 and TRBJ2-1; tentative D call: TRBD1 (6 bases). V lost 4 bases, J lost 8 bases, and 12 bases lay in between. The CDR3 runs 13 residues. Germline V gene lookup returns CDR1 MNHEY and CDR2 SMNVEV (reference sequence). This CDR3 is CASSYRAGDEQFF. CDR3 nucleotide sequence: TGTGCCAGCAGTTACAGGGCCGGGGATGAGCAGTTCTTC.

The chain is built from TRBV7-9 and TRBJ1-2; 7 nucleotides align to TRBD1. With V trimmed by 1 base and J by 14 bases, 19 bases remained unmatched. Per the germline V gene, CDR1 is SEHNR and CDR2 is FQNEAQ (reference sequence). The CDR3 runs 16 residues. CDR3 in DNA: TGTGCCAGCAGCTTAGGGAGCTCCGGACAGGCCCGCTTTGGGACCTTC. It specifies CASSLGSSGQARFGTF. The variable domain in full, with the rest retrieved from reference TRBV7-9 and TRBJ1-2, is DTGVSQNPRHKITKRGQNVTFRCDPISEHNRLYWYRQTLGQGPEFLTYFQNEAQLEKSRLLSDRFSAERPKGSFSTLEIQRTEQGDSAMYLCASSLGSSGQARFGTFGSGTRLTVV.

This rearrangement joins TRBV2 to TRBJ2-3; possibly TRBD2 for D (5 bases). CDR3 length: 15 amino acids. Trimming took 7 bases from V and 1 from J, leaving 15 bases between them. CDR1 is SNHLY, CDR2 FYNNEI, per germline. This CDR3 reads CASKETSLGTDTQYF. CDR3 bases: TGTGCCAGCAAGGAAACTAGTCTGGGCACAGATACGCAGTATTTT.

There are a few counts of this clone. This rearrangement joins TRBV7-7 to TRBJ2-2, with D tentatively TRBD1 (6 bases). Looked up from germline, CDR1 is SSHAT and CDR2 is FNYEAQ (reference sequence). The CDR3 runs to 18 residues. V lost 5 bases, J lost 2 bases, and 21 bases lay in between. The CDR3 bases are TGTGCCAGCAGCGAGGACAGCCGATACTCCATTAACACCGGGGAGCTGTTTTTT. Amino acids: CASSEDSRYSINTGELFF.

The V and J genes are TRBV4-2 and TRBJ1-3; TRBD1 might be the D (6 bases). V was cut by 5 bases and J by 0 bases, with 14 bases left in between. This CDR3 is built from 16 residues. Germline V CDR1 and CDR2: LGHNA, YNFKEQ. CDR3 sequence: CASSALRGPSGNTIYF. CDR3 DNA sequence: TGTGCCAGCAGCGCTCTCAGGGGTCCCTCTGGAAACACCATATATTTT.